The rows below give T cell receptor beta chains drawn from one sample of a study of T cell responses to AZD1222 COVID-19 vaccine. Libraries were prepared by immunoSEQ multiplex PCR; TCRdb keeps only in-frame clonotypes and omits some of them. The sample has approximately 150,000 clones; roughly 90% are singletons. Sequences were derived from peripheral blood, sampled on day 0 of AZD1222 vaccination. All receptors derive from an adult in good health. Both conserved end residues are part of each CDR3. The D gene is left open where the match is weak. The listing skips clone size in some rows; elsewhere it reads once, few, many or a size class.

v_call	d_call	j_call	clone_size	cdr3_nt	cdr3_aa
TRBV7-2	NA	TRBJ1-4	NA	TGTGCCAGCAGCTTAGGGACAGCGATTTCAACTAATGAAAAACTGTTTTTT	CASSLGTAISTNEKLFF
TRBV7-2	TRBD1	TRBJ1-6	once	TGTGCCAGCAGCTCGAGGACAGGGGTTAATTCACCCCTCCACTTT	CASSSRTGVNSPLHF
TRBV3-1/TRBV3-2	NA	TRBJ1-3	once	TGTGCCAGCAGCCAAGTCGGAGGATCTGGAAACACCATATATTTT	CASSQVGGSGNTIYF
TRBV6-2/TRBV6-3	NA	TRBJ1-1	NA	TGTGCCAGCAGTTACACCGTAGCAGAAGCTTTCTTT	CASSYTVAEAFF
TRBV7-9	NA	TRBJ2-7	NA	TGTGCCAGCACCACCGGGGGGCAATCCTACGAGCAGTACTTC	CASTTGGQSYEQYF
TRBV6-1	NA	TRBJ1-1	NA	TGTGCCAGCAGTGAGGGGGACGGGAACACTGAAGCTTTCTTT	CASSEGDGNTEAFF
TRBV3-1/TRBV3-2	NA	TRBJ1-3	NA	TGTGCCAGCGGACAGACTGGAAACACCATATATTTT	CASGQTGNTIYF
TRBV27	NA	TRBJ2-6	NA	TGTGCCAGCAGTTCAAACTCGGGACACAAGGCTTTC	CASSSNSGHKAF
TRBV27	NA	TRBJ2-7	NA	TGTGCCAGCTCCGACGGAACAGGCTACGAGCAGTACTTC	CASSDGTGYEQYF
TRBV7-3	NA	TRBJ1-1	NA	TGTGCCAGCAAGTCCGGACACTCGAACACTGAAGCTTTCTTT	CASKSGHSNTEAFF
TRBV3-1/TRBV3-2	TRBD2	TRBJ2-7	NA	TGTGCCAGCAGCCAAGATGTATCAGCGGGAGGATCCTACGAGCAGTACTTC	CASSQDVSAGGSYEQYF
TRBV19	TRBD2	TRBJ2-3	few	TGTGCCAGTAGTGTACTAGCGCCGCGCGGTACGCAGTATTTT	CASSVLAPRGTQYF
TRBV5-1	NA	TRBJ2-5	NA	TGCGCCAGCAGCTTGACAGGGTTGGGGGAGACCCAGTACTTC	CASSLTGLGETQYF
TRBV7-2	NA	TRBJ2-5	NA	TGTGCCAGCAGCTTACTCCTAGCCGAAGAGACCCAGTACTTC	CASSLLLAEETQYF
TRBV6-5	NA	TRBJ2-1	NA	TGTGCCAGCAGCCTCGAGGGGACCTACAATGAGCAGTTCTTC	CASSLEGTYNEQFF
TRBV7-9	NA	TRBJ1-5	NA	TGTGCCAGCAGCTTAGACCGTGGAGCAGGCAATCAGCCCCAGCATTTT	CASSLDRGAGNQPQHF
TRBV5-1	TRBD2	TRBJ2-3	NA	TGCGCCAGCAGCTCACTCGGACTAGCGGGGGCCCCCACAGATACGCAGTATTTT	CASSSLGLAGAPTDTQYF
TRBV28	NA	TRBJ2-7	NA	TGTGCCAGCAGTTTATCTACGGCAAGCTCCTACGAGCAGTACTTC	CASSLSTASSYEQYF
TRBV11-2	NA	TRBJ1-4	NA	TGTGCCAGCAGCTTAGTAGAGGAAAAACTGTTTTTT	CASSLVEEKLFF
TRBV6-5	NA	TRBJ2-1	NA	TGTGCCAGCAGTTTAGGGCAGGGGATAGGTTCGGATGAGCAGTTCTTC	CASSLGQGIGSDEQFF
TRBV19	NA	TRBJ1-4	NA	TGTGCCAGTAGTCCCGACAGTGCTGAAAAACTGTTTTTT	CASSPDSAEKLFF
TRBV4-3	TRBD2	TRBJ2-7	NA	TGCGCCAGCAGCCAACTGACTAGCGGGAGATACGAGCAGTACTTC	CASSQLTSGRYEQYF
TRBV7-2	NA	TRBJ1-2	NA	TGTGCCAGCAGCTTAGACAGACAATCCCAGCGCTACACCTTC	CASSLDRQSQRYTF
TRBV11-3	NA	TRBJ2-1	NA	TGTGCCAGCAGCTTAGATCGGCCCTGGGGGTTATACAATGAGCAGTTCTTC	CASSLDRPWGLYNEQFF
TRBV19	NA	TRBJ1-5	few	TGTGCCAGTCAGTATAAGGGAGGCAATCAGCCCCAGCATTTT	CASQYKGGNQPQHF
TRBV11-3	NA	TRBJ2-7	NA	TGTGCCAGCAGCTTAGATTGGCAGCCCTCCTACGAGCAGTACTTC	CASSLDWQPSYEQYF
TRBV19	TRBD2	TRBJ2-7	NA	TGTGCCAGTAGCCCGAGGACTAGCGGGAGTGGAGGGTCCGAGCAGTACTTC	CASSPRTSGSGGSEQYF
TRBV14	NA	TRBJ1-5	NA	TGTGCCTGCACTTATTGGCCCCAGCATTTT	CACTYWPQHF
TRBV11-3	TRBD2	TRBJ2-1	NA	TGTGCCAGCAGCTTAGCGATAGCGGGAGGACCCAATGAGCAGTTCTTC	CASSLAIAGGPNEQFF
TRBV15	TRBD2	TRBJ2-1	NA	TGTGCCACCAGCAGCAGGACTAGCGGGAGTCCCTATGAGCAGTTCTTC	CATSSRTSGSPYEQFF
TRBV7-6	NA	TRBJ2-5	NA	TGTGCCAGCAGCCCAGGTATGGGGCGGGCTGGTTTCCAAGAGACCCAGTACTTC	CASSPGMGRAGFQETQYF
TRBV7-3	TRBD1	TRBJ2-1	NA	TGTGCCAGCAGCCCCGGACAGGGTTTTTACAATGAGCAGTTCTTC	CASSPGQGFYNEQFF
TRBV27	NA	TRBJ1-1	NA	TGTGCCAGCAGTCCCCAAGTAAACACTGAAGCTTTCTTT	CASSPQVNTEAFF